This TCR beta chain is from a study of OX40 agonist ivuxolimab in advanced cancers. As for the study more broadly: Ivuxolimab was an agonistic, fully human IgG2 monoclonal antibody directed against OX40 (CD134), a costimulatory receptor. Intravenous ivuxolimab was administered to patients every 2 weeks at six dose levels: 0.01, 0.1, 0.3, 1.5, 3 and 10 mg/kg. Among the 52 dose-escalation patients, around 19 had hepatocellular carcinoma, about 15 melanoma, 9 renal cell carcinoma and 9 head and neck cancer. In the dose-escalation cohort, around four fifths of patients were male, and the mean age was 60 years with a range of roughly 23 to 90. Prior anti-PD-1, anti-PD-L1 or anti-CTLA-4 therapy was permitted, and less than 45% of dose-escalation patients had received checkpoint inhibitors. Partial responses occurred in three dose-escalation patients: two with cutaneous melanoma and one with hepatocellular carcinoma. The purpose of peripheral TCRbeta sequencing was to test whether ivuxolimab changed TCR sequence diversity and led to clonal T-cell expansion. The paper describes the monotherapy dose-escalation part (N of about 57 patients) of the phase I trial of ivuxolimab.

For sequencing of the TCRbeta CDR3 region, genomic DNA was extracted from the sorted cells. The immunoSEQ Assay was used to sequence the TCRbeta CDR3 regions. Held by TCRdb, this immuneACCESS table contains in-frame sequences only and omits some clones. Under half of the omission traces to an unresolved V gene where checked; the cause of the rest is unknown. This sample lists about 15,000 clones; around 93% were detected once. The ten biggest clones cover under 25% of the sample. This clone was seen a single time. Its antigen remains unidentified. No much larger clonotype is one base removed from it; base qualities were not supplied. Patients with autoimmune disease history or receiving systemic immunosuppression were excluded from the trial. Peripheral blood for TCR sequencing was collected from all dose cohorts at baseline, on cycle 4 day 1, and on cycle 7 day 1. Samples were obtained from an open-label, multicenter, first-in-human phase I dose-escalation trial of ivuxolimab. The trial enrolled adults with locally advanced or metastatic head and neck squamous cell, hepatocellular, melanoma or renal cell carcinoma. Before TCR sequencing, CD4+ and CD8+ T cells were separately sorted from peripheral blood.

Here is what the overall study found, with its caveats: Which antigens the clonally expanded peripheral T cells were specific for was not determined. Low levels of normalized T-cell clonal expansion were also shown by some nonresponding patients. In the 0.1-3.0 mg/kg groups, partial responders were among the patients with the lowest normalized peripheral clonal expansion, particularly in CD8+ T cells. At doses from 0.1 to 3.0 mg/kg, clonal expansion was seen in both CD4+ and CD8+ blood T cells between baseline and week 6. After ivuxolimab, CD8+ T cells had more expanded clones than CD4+ T cells on average.

This clonotype originated in an adult with an advanced solid tumor such as melanoma, head and neck, liver or kidney cancer. This material consisted of CD4+ or CD8+ T cells sorted from blood, taken in a trial of the OX40 agonist ivuxolimab.

The CDR3 here reads CASSQAVISYGYTF. Read as DNA, the sequence is TGTGCCAGCAGCCAGGCAGTCATCAGCTATGGCTACACCTTC. The chain links TRBV9 with TRBJ1-2, with the D gene uncertain. The germline V gene sets CDR1 to SGDLS and CDR2 to YYNGEE. Spanning cysteine to phenylalanine, the CDR3 consists of 14 amino acids. Left in the record is the CDR3 DNA by itself, 42 bases read in frame from the first base. V and J lose 4 bases and 4 bases, and a span of 14 bases separates them.